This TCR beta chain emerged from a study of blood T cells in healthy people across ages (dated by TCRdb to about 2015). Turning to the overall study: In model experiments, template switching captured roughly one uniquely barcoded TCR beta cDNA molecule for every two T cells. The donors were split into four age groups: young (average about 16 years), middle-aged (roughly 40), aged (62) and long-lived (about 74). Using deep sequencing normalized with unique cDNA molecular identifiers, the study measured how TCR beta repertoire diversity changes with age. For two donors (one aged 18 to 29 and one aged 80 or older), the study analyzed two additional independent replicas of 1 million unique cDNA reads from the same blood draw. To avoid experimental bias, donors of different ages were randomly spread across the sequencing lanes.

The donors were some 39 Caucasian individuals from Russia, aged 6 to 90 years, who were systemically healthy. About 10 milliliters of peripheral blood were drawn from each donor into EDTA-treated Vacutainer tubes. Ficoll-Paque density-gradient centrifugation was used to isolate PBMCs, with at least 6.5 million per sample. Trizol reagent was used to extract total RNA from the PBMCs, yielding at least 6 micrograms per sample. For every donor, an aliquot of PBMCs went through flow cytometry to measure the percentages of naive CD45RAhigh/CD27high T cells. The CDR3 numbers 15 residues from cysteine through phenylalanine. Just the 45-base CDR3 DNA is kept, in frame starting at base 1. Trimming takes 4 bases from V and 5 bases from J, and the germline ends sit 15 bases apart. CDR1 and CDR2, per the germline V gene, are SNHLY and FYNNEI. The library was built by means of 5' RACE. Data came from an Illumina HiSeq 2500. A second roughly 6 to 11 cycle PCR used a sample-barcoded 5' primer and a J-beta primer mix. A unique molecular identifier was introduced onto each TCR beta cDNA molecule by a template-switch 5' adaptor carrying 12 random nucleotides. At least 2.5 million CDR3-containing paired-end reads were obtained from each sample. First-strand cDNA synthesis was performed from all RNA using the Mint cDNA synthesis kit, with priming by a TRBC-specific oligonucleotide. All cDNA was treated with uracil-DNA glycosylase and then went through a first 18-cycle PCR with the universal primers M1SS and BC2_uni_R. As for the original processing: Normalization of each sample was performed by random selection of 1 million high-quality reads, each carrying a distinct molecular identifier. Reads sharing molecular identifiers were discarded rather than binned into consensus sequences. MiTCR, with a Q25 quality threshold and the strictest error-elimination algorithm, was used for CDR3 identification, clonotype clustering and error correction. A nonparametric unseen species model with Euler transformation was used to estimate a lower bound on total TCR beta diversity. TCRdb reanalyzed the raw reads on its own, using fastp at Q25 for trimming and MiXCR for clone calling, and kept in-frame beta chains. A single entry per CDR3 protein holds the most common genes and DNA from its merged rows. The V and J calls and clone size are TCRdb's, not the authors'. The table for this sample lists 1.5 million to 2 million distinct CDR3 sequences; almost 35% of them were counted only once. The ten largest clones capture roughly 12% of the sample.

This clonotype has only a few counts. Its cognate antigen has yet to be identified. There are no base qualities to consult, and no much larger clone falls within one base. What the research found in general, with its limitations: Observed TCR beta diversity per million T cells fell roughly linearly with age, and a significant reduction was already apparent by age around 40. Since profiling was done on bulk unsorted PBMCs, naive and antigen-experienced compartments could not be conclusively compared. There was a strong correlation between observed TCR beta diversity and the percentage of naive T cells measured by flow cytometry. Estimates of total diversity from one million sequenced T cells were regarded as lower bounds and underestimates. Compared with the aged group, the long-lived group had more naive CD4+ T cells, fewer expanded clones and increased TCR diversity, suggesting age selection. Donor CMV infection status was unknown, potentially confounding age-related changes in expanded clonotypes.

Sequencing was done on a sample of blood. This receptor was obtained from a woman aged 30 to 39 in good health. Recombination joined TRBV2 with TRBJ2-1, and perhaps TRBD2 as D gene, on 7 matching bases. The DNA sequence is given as TGTGCCAGCAGTGTTGGCGGGGGCCGAAACAATGAGCAGTTCTTC. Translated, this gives CASSVGGGRNNEQFF.